These 5 T cell receptor beta chains came from one sample sequenced in a study of CD8 T cells in acute hepatitis C reinfection. As to time point: naive CD8 control sorted from an acute-time-point sample. Profiling relied on immunoSEQ multiplex PCR, and the TCRdb table lists in-frame clones only, not all of them. This sample carries 30,000 to 40,000 clones, 80% to 90% of them seen once, and the ten largest clones take less than 0.6%. Sequencing was carried out using naive CD8+ T cells from PBMCs. These receptors were obtained from a man aged 25-45 years with chronic hepatitis C.

The table lists this clone with a few counts. The chain combines TRBV10-2 with TRBJ2-7; perhaps D is TRBD1 or TRBD2 (5 bases each). Germline V CDR1 and CDR2: WSHSY, SAAADI. The germline V and J ends were trimmed by 11 bases and 2 bases, with 13 bases remaining between them. The CDR3 sequence is 12 residues long. The CDR3 loop is CAAGDGTYEQYF. CDR3 in DNA: TGCGCCGCCGGGGACGGGACCTACGAGCAGTACTTC.

CDR3 coding DNA: TGTGCCAGCAGCGGAGGGGGTCGGGACGAGCAGTACTTC. Its translation: CASSGGGRDEQYF. This chain uses TRBV11-3 with TRBJ2-7, with D perhaps assigned TRBD1 or TRBD2 (6 bases each). Trimming removed 5 bases at V and 5 bases at J, with 13 bases between. Germline V gene lookup returns CDR1 SGHNT and CDR2 YENEEA. CDR3 length equals 13 residues.

For the CDR3, the DNA is TGCGCCAGCAGGGGAGATGCGACTGAAGCTTTCTTT. This encodes CASRGDATEAFF. This chain joins TRBV10-1 and TRBJ1-1, with D unclear. V lost 6 bases to trimming and J lost 5 bases, with 10 bases between them. Germline CDR1 and CDR2: WNHNN and SYGVQD (reference sequence). This CDR3 region has 12 residues.

The gene calls are TRBV30 and TRBJ2-2, with a tentative D call TRBD2 (5 bases). CDR3 length: 12 residues. Germline lookup yields CDR1 GTSNPN and CDR2 SVGIG (reference sequence). V gave up 3 bases and J gave up 8 bases, with 10 bases separating them. In nucleotides, the CDR3 is TGTGCCTGGAGCGGGGAGTCAGGGGAGCTGTTTTTT. Residues: CAWSGESGELFF.

This sequence joins TRBV14 and TRBJ1-4; D remains ambiguous. Trimming left V 4 bases short and J 7 bases short, with 10 bases between. The CDR3 is 13 amino acids. Germline CDR1 is SGHDN and CDR2 is FVKESK. Here the CDR3 reads CASSLEHGEKLFF. CDR3 DNA: TGTGCCAGCAGCCTAGAGCATGGTGAAAAACTGTTTTTT.